These 19 T cell receptor beta chains came from one sample sequenced in a study of CD8 T cells in Susac syndrome. Reverse transcription of roughly 0.45 to 1 ug RNA used random hexamers. One entry per CDR3 protein, called by TCRdb with MiXCR from the immunoSEQ multiplex PCR reads. The sample includes about 100,000 distinct CDR3 sequences, 95% of them seen just once. Sequencing used CD8+ T cells from PBMCs. The receptors stem from a human donor with Susac syndrome.

The rearrangement joins TRBV20-1 to TRBJ1-4; possibly TRBD1 for D (6 bases). Deletions cut 1 base from V and 12 bases from J, with 12 bases between. CDR3 size: 12 residues. In germline, CDR1 is DFQATT, CDR2 SNEGSKA (reference sequence). In DNA, the CDR3 is TGCAGTGCTAGAGCCTTGGGGGCGGAACTGTTTTTT. It translates to CSARALGAELFF.

This clonotype was detected once. The chain couples TRBV7-3 to TRBJ2-3; no clear D gene. Germline V CDR1 and CDR2: SGHTA, FQGTGA. The CDR3 has 12 amino acids. Between the trimmed V and J ends, which lost 5 bases and 1 base, there was a span of 4 bases. The CDR3 DNA is TGTGCCAGCAGCGGCCGCACAGATACGCAGTATTTT. Residues: CASSGRTDTQYF.

The DNA for the CDR3 is TGCAGTGCTATTCCAGACGCGAACACCGGGGAGCTGTTTTTT. Translating gives CSAIPDANTGELFF. J is TRBJ2-2 and V is TRBV20-1, with D unresolved. Germline CDR1 is DFQATT and CDR2 is SNEGSKA (reference sequence). V lost 4 bases to trimming and J lost 0 bases, with 9 bases between them. The CDR3 extends over 14 amino acids.

The chain is built from TRBV18 and TRBJ2-7; 9 bases are a match to TRBD2. CDR1 is KGHSH and CDR2 is LQKENI in the germline V gene. CDR3 size: 19 residues. Germline trimming cut 1 base from V and 3 bases from J; bases unmatched to any gene: 16. The CDR3 loop is CASSPLRSLAGFPSYEQYF. Written as DNA, the CDR3 is TGTGCCAGCTCACCACTTCGTAGTCTAGCGGGATTCCCCAGCTACGAGCAGTACTTC. The whole variable domain, remainder taken from reference TRBV18 and TRBJ2-7, is NAGVMQNPRHLVRRRGQEARLRCSPMKGHSHVYWYRQLPEEGLKFMVYLQKENIIDESGMPKERFSAEFPKEGPSILRIQQVVRGDSAAYFCASSPLRSLAGFPSYEQYFGPGTRLTVT.

The chain links TRBV20-1 to TRBJ2-4; 14 positions match TRBD2. Germline loops: CDR1 DFQATT, CDR2 SNEGSKA (reference sequence). There are 17 residues in the CDR3. Trimming at V came to 6 bases and at J to 3 bases, leaving 10 bases not matched to a gene. Written as DNA, the CDR3 is TGCAGTGCGGATCGGACTAGCGGGAGGTGGGGCAAAAACATTCAGTACTTC. Protein product: CSADRTSGRWGKNIQYF.

The chain carries TRBV5-1 and TRBJ2-1; D not certain. This CDR3 is 12 amino acids long. Germline CDR1 and CDR2: SGHRS and YFSETQ. V was clipped by 4 bases and J by 6 bases, with 8 bases between them. CDR3 loop: CASSPNSNEQFF. CDR3 coding DNA: TGCGCCAGCAGCCCCAACAGCAATGAGCAGTTCTTC.

This chain connects TRBV2 to TRBJ1-2; 7 nucleotides line up with TRBD1. The V gene's germline CDR1 is SNHLY and CDR2 FYNNEI. The CDR3 is 17 amino acids. Trimming took 7 bases from V and 4 from J; bases not matched to a gene: 18. The CDR3, as DNA: TGTGCCAGCATCCCTCTCCAGAGACAGGGCTCTTTCTATGGCTACACCTTC. This translates into CASIPLQRQGSFYGYTF. The whole variable domain, filled in from reference TRBV2 and TRBJ1-2, reads EPEVTQTPSHQVTQMGQEVILRCVPISNHLYFYWYRQILGQKVEFLVSFYNNEISEKSEIFDDQFSVERPDGSNFTLKIRSTKLEDSAMYFCASIPLQRQGSFYGYTFGSGTRLTVV.

The rearrangement joins TRBV12-3 or TRBV12-4 to TRBJ2-7; D gene uncertain. The CDR3 covers 13 residues. Trimming shortened V by 1 base and J by 5 bases, and 9 bases separated the two germline ends. DNA for the CDR3: TGTGCCAGCAGTTTAGGGTCAGGTAACGAGCAGTACTTC. Its protein product is CASSLGSGNEQYF.

This clonotype has just a few counts. CDR3 sequence reads: CASSQEGGYTF. CDR3 bases: TGTGCCAGCAGCCAAGAGGGGGGCTACACCTTC. The chain employs TRBV3-1 and TRBJ1-2; D gene uncertain. CDR3 length: 11 residues. CDR1 and CDR2 from the germline V gene are LGHDT and YNNKEL (reference sequence). V was clipped by 0 bases and J by 8 bases, with 4 bases between them.

This chain connects TRBV6-2 or TRBV6-3 to TRBJ2-5; 7 bases map to TRBD2. There are 13 residues in the CDR3. V lost 6 bases, J lost 2 bases, and 3 bases stayed unmatched. Germline V gene data show CDR1 as MNHEY and CDR2 as SVGEGT. The DNA for the CDR3 is TGTGCCAGCAGAGGGACTACTCAAGAGACCCAGTACTTC. Translating it yields CASRGTTQETQYF.

The chain joins TRBV7-6 to TRBJ1-5; a weak D match, TRBD1 (5 bases). The V end was cut by 4 bases, the J end by 0 bases, with 10 bases between. The CDR3 sequence is 15 residues long. Germline V gene data show CDR1 as SGHVS and CDR2 as FNYEAQ. CDR3 in DNA: TGTGCCAGCAGCTGGGCGGACACTAGCAATCAGCCCCAGCATTTT. Protein: CASSWADTSNQPQHF.

The chain links TRBV6-5 to TRBJ1-2; D uncertain. The germline V gene has CDR1 MNHEY and CDR2 SVGAGI. This CDR3 comprises 13 residues. V was cut by 2 bases and J by 2 bases, with 6 bases left in between. CDR3 DNA: TGTGCCAGCAGTTACGGGGTCAACTATGGCTACACCTTC. Translated: CASSYGVNYGYTF.

V and J are TRBV6-5 and TRBJ1-1; D remains unclear. The V and J ends lost 4 bases and 4 bases respectively, with 13 bases between them. This CDR3 has 14 residues. CDR1 and CDR2 (germline): MNHEY, SVGAGI. This CDR3 reads CASSSVRTGTEAFF. DNA for the CDR3: TGTGCCAGCAGTTCGGTGCGTACGGGCACTGAAGCTTTCTTT.

The chain combines TRBV29-1 with TRBJ1-1; unclear D gene. CDR1 is SQVTM and CDR2 is ANQGSEA in the germline V gene. The CDR3 is made up of 13 amino acids. The V and J ends lost 3 bases and 4 bases respectively, with 12 bases between them. The CDR3 reads CSVDRRLGTEAFF. The DNA for the CDR3 is TGCAGCGTTGATCGCAGGTTGGGCACTGAAGCTTTCTTT.

The rearrangement links TRBV5-4 to TRBJ1-5; D is ambiguous. V was pared by 4 bases and J by 5 bases, with 10 bases between. The CDR3 is 13 amino acids. CDR1 is SGHNT and CDR2 is YYREEE in the germline V gene (reference sequence). CDR3: CASSNDGYQPQHF. The CDR3 DNA reads as TGTGCCAGCAGCAACGACGGTTATCAGCCCCAGCATTTT. Based on the CDR3 plus reference TRBV5-4 and TRBJ1-5, the full variable domain is ETGVTQSPTHLIKTRGQQVTLRCSSQSGHNTVSWYQQALGQGPQFIFQYYREEENGRGNFPPRFSGLQFPNYSSELNVNALELDDSALYLCASSNDGYQPQHFGDGTRLSIL.

In its sample, this clonotype was seen once. The CDR3 sequence is CSVRLFTDTQYF. CDR3 sequence (DNA): TGCAGCGTTCGACTCTTCACAGATACGCAGTATTTT. This chain uses TRBV29-1 with TRBJ2-3, with no clear D. CDR3 length: 12 residues. V was pared by 5 bases and J by 2 bases, with 8 bases between. Looked up from germline, CDR1 is SQVTM and CDR2 is ANQGSEA.

This chain links TRBV12-3 or TRBV12-4 with TRBJ2-7; 11 nucleotides line up with TRBD1. Losses at the gene ends were 4 bases for V and 6 bases for J; bases not matched to a gene: 2. The CDR3 extends over 13 amino acids. The CDR3 protein is CASSSGTGGEQYF. DNA for the CDR3: TGTGCCAGCAGTTCCGGGACAGGGGGCGAGCAGTACTTC.

V and J are TRBV3-1 and TRBJ2-1; tentative D call: TRBD1 (5 bases). There are 13 residues in the CDR3. With 5 bases removed from V and 7 bases from J, the gap between germline ends came to 12 bases. Germline CDR1 and CDR2: LGHDT and YNNKEL (reference sequence). The CDR3: CASSTRGRNEQFF. CDR3 nucleotide sequence: TGTGCCAGCAGCACAAGGGGCCGAAATGAGCAGTTCTTC.

This chain links TRBV14 with TRBJ1-2; no definite D call. V lost 1 base and J 7 bases, leaving 7 bases between the germline ends. The length of the CDR3 is 12 residues. Per the germline V gene, CDR1 is SGHDN and CDR2 is FVKESK. CDR3 in amino acids: CASSQGRLGYTF. The CDR3 DNA is TGTGCCAGCAGCCAAGGGAGACTTGGCTACACCTTC.